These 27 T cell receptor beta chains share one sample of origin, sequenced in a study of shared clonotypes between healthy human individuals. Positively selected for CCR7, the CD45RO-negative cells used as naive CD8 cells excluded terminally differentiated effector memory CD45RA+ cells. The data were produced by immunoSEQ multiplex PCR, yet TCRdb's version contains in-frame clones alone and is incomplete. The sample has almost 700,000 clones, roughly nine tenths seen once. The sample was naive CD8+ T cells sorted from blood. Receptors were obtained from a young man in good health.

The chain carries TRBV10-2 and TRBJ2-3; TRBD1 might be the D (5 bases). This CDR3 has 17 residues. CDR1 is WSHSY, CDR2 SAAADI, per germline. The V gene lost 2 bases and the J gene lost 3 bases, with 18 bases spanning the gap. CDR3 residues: CASSEQPAGSVTDTQYF. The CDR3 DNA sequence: TGCGCCAGCAGTGAGCAACCGGCAGGGTCTGTTACAGATACGCAGTATTTT.

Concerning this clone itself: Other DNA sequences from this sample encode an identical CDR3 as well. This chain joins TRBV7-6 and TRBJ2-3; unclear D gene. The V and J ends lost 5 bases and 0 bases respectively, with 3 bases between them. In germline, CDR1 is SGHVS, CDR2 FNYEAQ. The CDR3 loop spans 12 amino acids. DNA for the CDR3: TGTGCCAGCAGCCCCAGCACAGATACGCAGTATTTT. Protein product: CASSPSTDTQYF.

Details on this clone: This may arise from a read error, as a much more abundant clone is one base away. The CDR3 DNA reads as TGTGCCAGCAGCGCCGGGACTAGCGGCACAGATACGCAGTATTTT. It encodes CASSAGTSGTDTQYF. The rearrangement joins TRBV9 to TRBJ2-3, with TRBD2 identical over 10 bases. Germline-derived CDR1 and CDR2 are SGDLS and YYNGEE. The CDR3 spans 15 residues. V was clipped by 3 bases and J by 1 base; unmatched bases: 2. Looking up the rest from reference TRBV9 and TRBJ2-3 gives the full variable domain: DSGVTQTPKHLITATGQRVTLRCSPRSGDLSVYWYQQSLDQGLQFLIQYYNGEERAKGNILERFSAQQFPDLHSELNLSSLELGDSALYFCASSAGTSGTDTQYFGPGTRLTVL.

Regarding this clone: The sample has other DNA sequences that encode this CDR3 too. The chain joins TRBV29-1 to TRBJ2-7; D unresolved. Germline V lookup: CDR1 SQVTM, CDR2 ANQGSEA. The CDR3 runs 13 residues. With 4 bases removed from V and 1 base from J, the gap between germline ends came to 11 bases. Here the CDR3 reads CSVAVLTSYEQYF. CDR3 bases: TGCAGCGTTGCGGTGTTAACGTCCTACGAGCAGTACTTC.

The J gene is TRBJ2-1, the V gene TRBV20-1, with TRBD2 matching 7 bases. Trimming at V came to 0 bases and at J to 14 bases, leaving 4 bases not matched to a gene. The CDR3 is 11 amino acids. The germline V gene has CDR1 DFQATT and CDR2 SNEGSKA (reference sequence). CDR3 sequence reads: CSARDRDYEFF. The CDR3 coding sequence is TGCAGTGCTAGAGACCGGGACTACGAGTTCTTC.

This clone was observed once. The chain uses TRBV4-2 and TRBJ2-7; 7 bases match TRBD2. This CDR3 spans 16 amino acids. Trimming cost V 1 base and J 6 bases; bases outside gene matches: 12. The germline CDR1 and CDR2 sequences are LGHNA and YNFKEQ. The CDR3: CASSQGSSGKGGEQYF. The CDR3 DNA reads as TGTGCCAGCAGCCAAGGGTCGAGCGGGAAAGGAGGCGAGCAGTACTTC.

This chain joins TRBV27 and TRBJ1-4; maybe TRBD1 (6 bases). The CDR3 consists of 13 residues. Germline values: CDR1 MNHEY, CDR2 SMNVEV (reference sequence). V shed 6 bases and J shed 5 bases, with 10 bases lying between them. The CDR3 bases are TGTGCCAGCAGATCAGGGGCCAATGAAAAACTGTTTTTT. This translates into CASRSGANEKLFF.

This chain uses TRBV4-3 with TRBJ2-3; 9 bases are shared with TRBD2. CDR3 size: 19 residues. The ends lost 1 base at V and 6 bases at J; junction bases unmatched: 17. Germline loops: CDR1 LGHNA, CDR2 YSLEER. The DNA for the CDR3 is TGCGCCAGCAGCCAAGCCGGGGTTCTAGCGGGGCCTGCGACGGATACGCAGTATTTT. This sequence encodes CASSQAGVLAGPATDTQYF.

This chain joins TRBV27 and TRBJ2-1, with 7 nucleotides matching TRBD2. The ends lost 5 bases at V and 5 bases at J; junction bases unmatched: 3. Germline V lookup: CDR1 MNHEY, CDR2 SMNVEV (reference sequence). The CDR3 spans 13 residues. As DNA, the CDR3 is TGTGCCAGCAGTAGCGGGACCCACAATGAGCAGTTCTTC. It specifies CASSSGTHNEQFF.

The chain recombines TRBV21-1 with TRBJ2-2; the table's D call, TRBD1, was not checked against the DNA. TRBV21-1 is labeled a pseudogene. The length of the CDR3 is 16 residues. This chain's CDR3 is CASSKKRQANTGELFF. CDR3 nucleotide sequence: TGTGCCAGCAGCAAAAAACGACAGGCTAACACCGGGGAGCTGTTTTTT.

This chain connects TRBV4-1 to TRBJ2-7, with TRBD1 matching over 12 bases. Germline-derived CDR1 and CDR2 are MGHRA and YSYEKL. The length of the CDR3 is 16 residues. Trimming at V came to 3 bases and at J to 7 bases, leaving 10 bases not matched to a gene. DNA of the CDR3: TGCGCCAGCAGCCAGGGATCCGGGACAGGGGGCTTAGAGCAGTACTTC. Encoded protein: CASSQGSGTGGLEQYF.

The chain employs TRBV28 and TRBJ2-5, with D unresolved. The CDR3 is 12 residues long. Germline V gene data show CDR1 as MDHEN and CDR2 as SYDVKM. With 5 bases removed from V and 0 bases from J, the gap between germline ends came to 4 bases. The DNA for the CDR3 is TGTGCCAGCAGTGGCTACCAAGAGACCCAGTACTTC. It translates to CASSGYQETQYF.

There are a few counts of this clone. The CDR3 DNA reads as TGTGCCAGCAGCGACAACACTGAAGCTTTCTTT. Encoded protein: CASSDNTEAFF. The chain uses TRBV7-6 and TRBJ1-1, with D uncertain. Trimming pared 5 bases from V and 2 bases from J, leaving 3 bases between. This CDR3 is 11 amino acids long. CDR1 and CDR2 (germline): SGHVS, FNYEAQ.

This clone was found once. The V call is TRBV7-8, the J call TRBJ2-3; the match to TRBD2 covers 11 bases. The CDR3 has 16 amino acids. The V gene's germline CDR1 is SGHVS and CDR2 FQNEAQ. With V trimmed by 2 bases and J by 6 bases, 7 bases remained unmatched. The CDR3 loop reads CASSLSLAGVGDTQYF. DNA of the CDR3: TGTGCCAGCAGCTTATCACTAGCGGGAGTTGGGGATACGCAGTATTTT.

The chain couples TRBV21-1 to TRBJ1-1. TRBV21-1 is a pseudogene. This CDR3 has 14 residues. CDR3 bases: TGTGCCAGCAGCAAAAGGGGGGCGAACACTGAAGCTTTCTTT. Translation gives CASSKRGANTEAFF.

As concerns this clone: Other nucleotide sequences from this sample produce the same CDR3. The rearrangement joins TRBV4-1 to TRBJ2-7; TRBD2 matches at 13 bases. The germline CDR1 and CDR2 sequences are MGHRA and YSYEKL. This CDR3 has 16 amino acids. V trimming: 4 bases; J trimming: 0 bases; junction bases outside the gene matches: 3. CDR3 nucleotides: TGCGCCAGCAGCCCACGGACTAGCGGGAGCTCCTACGAGCAGTACTTC. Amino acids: CASSPRTSGSSYEQYF.

The CDR3 DNA is TGCGCCAGCGAAGACGGGACCGCGAGCTCCTACGAGCAGTACTTC. It codes for CASEDGTASSYEQYF. The rearrangement links TRBV5-1 to TRBJ2-7; possibly TRBD1 or TRBD2 for D (5 bases each). The CDR3 sequence is 15 residues long. The ends were cut back, 7 bases at V and 0 bases at J, with 17 bases in the middle. Germline assignment: CDR1 SGHRS and CDR2 YFSETQ.

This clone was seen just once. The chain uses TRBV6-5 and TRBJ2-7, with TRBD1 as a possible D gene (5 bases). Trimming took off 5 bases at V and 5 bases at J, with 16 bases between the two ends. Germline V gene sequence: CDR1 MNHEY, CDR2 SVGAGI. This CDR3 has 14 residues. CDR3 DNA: TGTGCCAGCAGTAAGCCCGACAGCGTCCACGAGCAGTACTTC. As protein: CASSKPDSVHEQYF.

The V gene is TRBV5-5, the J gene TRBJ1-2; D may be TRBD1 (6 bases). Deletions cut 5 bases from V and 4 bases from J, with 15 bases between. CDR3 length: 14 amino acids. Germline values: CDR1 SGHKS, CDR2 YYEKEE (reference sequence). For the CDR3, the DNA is TGTGCCAGCAGAGCGGGACACAACCCCTATGGCTACACCTTC. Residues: CASRAGHNPYGYTF.

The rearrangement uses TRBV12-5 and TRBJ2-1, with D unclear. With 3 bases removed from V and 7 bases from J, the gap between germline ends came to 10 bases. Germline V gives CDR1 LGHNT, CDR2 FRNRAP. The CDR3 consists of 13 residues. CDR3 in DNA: TGTGCTAGTGGTTTTCTGCCCACGAATGAGCAGTTCTTC. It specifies CASGFLPTNEQFF.

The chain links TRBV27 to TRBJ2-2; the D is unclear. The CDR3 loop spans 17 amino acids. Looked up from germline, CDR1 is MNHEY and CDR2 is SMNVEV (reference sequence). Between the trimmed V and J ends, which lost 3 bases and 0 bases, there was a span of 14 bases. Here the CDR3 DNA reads TGTGCCAGCAGTTTGAGAGGTTGGCAGACGAACACCGGGGAGCTGTTTTTT. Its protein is CASSLRGWQTNTGELFF.

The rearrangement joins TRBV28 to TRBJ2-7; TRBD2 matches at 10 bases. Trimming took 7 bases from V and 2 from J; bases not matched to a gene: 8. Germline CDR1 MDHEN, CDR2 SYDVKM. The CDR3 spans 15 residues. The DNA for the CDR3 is TGTGCCAGCAAATTAGCGGGAGGTTTGCCCTACGAGCAGTACTTC. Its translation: CASKLAGGLPYEQYF.

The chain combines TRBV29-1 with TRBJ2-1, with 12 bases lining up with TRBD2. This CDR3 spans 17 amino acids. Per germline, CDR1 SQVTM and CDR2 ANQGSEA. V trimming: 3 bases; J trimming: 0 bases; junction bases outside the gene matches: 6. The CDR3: CSVEGTSGFGSYNEQFF. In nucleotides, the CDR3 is TGCAGCGTTGAGGGGACTAGCGGGTTCGGCTCCTACAATGAGCAGTTCTTC.

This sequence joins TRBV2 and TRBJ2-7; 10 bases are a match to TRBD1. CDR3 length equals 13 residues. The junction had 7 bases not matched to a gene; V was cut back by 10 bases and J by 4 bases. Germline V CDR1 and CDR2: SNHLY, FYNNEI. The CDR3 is CATPGQGDYEQYF. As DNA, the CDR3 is TGTGCCACCCCAGGACAGGGGGATTACGAGCAGTACTTC.

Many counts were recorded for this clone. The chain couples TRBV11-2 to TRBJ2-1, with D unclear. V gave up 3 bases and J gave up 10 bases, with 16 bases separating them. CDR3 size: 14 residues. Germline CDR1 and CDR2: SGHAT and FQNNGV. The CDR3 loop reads CASSLTNPLTEQFF. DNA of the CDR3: TGTGCCAGCAGCTTGACGAATCCTCTCACCGAGCAGTTCTTC.

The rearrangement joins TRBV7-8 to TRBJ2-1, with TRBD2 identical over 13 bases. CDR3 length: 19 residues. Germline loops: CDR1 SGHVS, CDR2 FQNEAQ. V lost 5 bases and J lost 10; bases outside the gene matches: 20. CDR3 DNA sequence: TGTGCCAGCAGCCGGCGGGACAGAGGGACTAGCGGGACCCTCAAGGAGCAGTTCTTC. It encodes CASSRRDRGTSGTLKEQFF.

The CDR3 protein is CASSPGLAGQNEQFF. The CDR3 nucleotides are TGCGCCAGCAGCCCCGGACTAGCGGGCCAAAATGAGCAGTTCTTC. This chain joins TRBV4-1 and TRBJ2-1; the match to TRBD2 covers 11 bases. V lost 4 bases to trimming and J lost 7 bases; unmatched junction nucleotides: 6. CDR1 and CDR2 from the germline V gene are MGHRA and YSYEKL. This CDR3 contains 15 residues.